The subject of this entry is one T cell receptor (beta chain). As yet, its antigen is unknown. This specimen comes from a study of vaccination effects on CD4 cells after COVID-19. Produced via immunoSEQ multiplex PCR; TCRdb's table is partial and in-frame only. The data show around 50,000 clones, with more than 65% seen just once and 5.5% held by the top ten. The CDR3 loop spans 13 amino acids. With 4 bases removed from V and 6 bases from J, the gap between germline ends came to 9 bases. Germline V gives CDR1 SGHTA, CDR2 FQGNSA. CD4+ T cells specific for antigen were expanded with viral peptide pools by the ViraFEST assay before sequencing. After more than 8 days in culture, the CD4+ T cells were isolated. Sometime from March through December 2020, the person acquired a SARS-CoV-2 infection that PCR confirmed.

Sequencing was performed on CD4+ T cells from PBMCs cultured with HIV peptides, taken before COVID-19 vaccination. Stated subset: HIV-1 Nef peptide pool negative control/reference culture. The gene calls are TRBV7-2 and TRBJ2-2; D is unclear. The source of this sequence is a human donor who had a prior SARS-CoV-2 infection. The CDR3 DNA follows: TGTGCCAGCAGCTCCAGAACCGCCGGGGAGCTGTTTTTT. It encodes CASSSRTAGELFF. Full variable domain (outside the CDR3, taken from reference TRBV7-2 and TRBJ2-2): GAGVSQSPSNKVTEKGKDVELRCDPISGHTALYWYRQSLGQGLEFLIYFQGNSAPDKSGLPSDRFSAERTGGSVSTLTIQRTQQEDSAVYLCASSSRTAGELFFGEGSRLTVL.